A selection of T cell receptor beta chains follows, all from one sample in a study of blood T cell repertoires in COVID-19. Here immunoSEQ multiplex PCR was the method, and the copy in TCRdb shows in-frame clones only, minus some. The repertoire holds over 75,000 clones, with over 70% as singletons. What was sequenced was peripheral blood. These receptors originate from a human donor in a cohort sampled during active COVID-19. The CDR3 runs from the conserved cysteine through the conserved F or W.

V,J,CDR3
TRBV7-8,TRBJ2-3,CASSWLVTDTQYF
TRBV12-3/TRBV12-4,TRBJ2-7,CASSGYRGGEQYF
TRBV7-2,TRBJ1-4,CASSQHLSTNEKLFF
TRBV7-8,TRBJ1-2,CASSLQGVGNYGYTF
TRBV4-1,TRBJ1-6,CASSQHRTGGSPLHF
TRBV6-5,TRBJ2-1,CASIRTSYNEQFF
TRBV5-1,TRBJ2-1,CASSLWDRSINNEQFF
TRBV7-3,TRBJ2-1,CASSQSGAKIGEQFF
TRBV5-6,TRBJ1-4,CASSPTGGPGKLFF
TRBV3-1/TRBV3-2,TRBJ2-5,CASSQVASGGGETQYF
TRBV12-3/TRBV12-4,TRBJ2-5,CASSFDYWETQYF
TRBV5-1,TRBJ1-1,CASSLPGTEAFF
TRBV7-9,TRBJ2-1,CASSSATGTGVNEQFF
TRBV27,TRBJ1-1,CASSLKANTEAFF
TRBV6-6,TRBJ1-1,CASSPRVKTPEAFF
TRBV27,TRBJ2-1,CASSWLAGTYEQFF
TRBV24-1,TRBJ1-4,CATSDGREVEKLFF
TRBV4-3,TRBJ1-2,CASSPRQANYGYTF
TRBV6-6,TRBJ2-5,CASSWTGTQETQYF
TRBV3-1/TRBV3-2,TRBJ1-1,CASSLTLMNTEAFF
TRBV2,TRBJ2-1,CASTPAGGRGNEQFF
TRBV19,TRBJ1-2,CASSPHRFYGYTF
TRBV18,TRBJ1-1,CASSPTTGWGTEAFF
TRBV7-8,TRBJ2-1,CASRNTTSGGPSSYNEQFF
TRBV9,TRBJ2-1,CASSVYLLSSYNEQFF
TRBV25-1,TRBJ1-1,CASSEGGRNTEAFF
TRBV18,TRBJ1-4,CASSPLQGNGEKLFF
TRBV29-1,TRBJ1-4,CSVNRDNDEKLFF
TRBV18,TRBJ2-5,CASSPQEGISTQYF
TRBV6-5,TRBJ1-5,CASHRTEHQPQHF
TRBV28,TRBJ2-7,CATHQGFFSYEQYF
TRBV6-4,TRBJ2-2,CASSDPEMGLAGGKNTGELFF
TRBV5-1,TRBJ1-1,CASSPPQQMNTEAFF
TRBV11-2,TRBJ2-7,CASSSDRGNSEQYF
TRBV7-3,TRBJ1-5,CASSPGGAGGLNQPQHF
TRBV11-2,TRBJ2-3,CASSSPTSGTGDTQYF
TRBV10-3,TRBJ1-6,CAISESLGGWDSPLHF
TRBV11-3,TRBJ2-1,CASSPGKAGVRNEQFF
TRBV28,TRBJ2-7,CASSRDRDYEQYF
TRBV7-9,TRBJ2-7,CASSSDRTALTYEQYF
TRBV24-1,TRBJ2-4,CATSDRLEENIQYF